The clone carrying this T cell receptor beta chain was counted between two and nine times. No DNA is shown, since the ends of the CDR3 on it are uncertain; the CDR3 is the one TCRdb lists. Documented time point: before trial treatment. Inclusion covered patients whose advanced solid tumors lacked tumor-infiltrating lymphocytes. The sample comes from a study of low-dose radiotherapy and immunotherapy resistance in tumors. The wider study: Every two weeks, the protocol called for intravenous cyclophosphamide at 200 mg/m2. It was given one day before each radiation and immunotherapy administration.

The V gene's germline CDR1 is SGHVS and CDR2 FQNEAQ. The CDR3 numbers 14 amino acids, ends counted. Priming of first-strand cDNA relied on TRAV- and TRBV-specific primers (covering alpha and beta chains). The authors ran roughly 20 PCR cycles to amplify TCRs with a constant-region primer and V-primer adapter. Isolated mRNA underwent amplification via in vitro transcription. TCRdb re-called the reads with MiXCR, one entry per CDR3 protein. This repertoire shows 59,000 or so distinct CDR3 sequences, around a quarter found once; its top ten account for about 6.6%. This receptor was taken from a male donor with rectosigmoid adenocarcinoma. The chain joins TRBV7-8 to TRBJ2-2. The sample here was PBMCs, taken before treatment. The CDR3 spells CASSYTNTGELFFF.